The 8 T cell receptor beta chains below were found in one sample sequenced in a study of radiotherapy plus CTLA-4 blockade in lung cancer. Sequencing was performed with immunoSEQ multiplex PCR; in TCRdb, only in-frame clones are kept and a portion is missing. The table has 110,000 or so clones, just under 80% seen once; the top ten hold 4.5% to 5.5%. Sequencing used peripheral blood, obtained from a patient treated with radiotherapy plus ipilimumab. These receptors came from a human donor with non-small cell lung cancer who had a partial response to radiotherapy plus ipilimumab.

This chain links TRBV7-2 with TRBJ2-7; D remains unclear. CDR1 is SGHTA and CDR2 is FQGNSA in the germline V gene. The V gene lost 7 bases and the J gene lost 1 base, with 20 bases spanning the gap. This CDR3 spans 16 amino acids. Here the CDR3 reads CASTVRSNSLSYEQYF. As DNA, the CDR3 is TGTGCCAGCACCGTCCGTAGCAACTCCCTGTCCTACGAGCAGTACTTC.

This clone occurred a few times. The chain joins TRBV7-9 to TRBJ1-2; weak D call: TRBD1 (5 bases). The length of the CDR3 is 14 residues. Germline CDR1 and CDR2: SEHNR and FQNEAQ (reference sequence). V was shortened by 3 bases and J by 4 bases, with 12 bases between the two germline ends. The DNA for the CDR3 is TGTGCCAGCAGCTTCGGGCAGGGCCTCTATGGCTACACCTTC. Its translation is CASSFGQGLYGYTF.

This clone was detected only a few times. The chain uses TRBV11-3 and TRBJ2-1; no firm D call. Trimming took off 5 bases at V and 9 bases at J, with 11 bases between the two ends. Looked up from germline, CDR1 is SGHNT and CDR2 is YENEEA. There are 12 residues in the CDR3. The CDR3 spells CASSPEYGEQFF. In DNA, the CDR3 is TGTGCCAGCAGCCCTGAGTACGGTGAGCAGTTCTTC.

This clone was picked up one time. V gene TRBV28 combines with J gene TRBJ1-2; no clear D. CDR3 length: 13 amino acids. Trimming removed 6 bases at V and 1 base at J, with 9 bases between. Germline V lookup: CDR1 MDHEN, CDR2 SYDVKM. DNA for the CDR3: TGTGCCAGCAGCTACTCCGATAACTATGGCTACACCTTC. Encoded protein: CASSYSDNYGYTF.

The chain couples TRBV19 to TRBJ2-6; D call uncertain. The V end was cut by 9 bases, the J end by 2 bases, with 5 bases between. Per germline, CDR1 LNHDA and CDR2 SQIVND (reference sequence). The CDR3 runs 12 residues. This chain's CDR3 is CASNTGANVLTF. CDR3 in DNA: TGTGCCAGCAACACTGGGGCCAACGTCCTGACTTTC.

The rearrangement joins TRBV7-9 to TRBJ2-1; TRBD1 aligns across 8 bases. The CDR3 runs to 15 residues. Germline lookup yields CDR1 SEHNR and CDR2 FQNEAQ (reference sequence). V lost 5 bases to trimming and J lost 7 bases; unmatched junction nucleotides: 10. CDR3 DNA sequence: TGTGCCAGCAGCCCCAAGGACAGGGAGAAGAATGAGCAGTTCTTC. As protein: CASSPKDREKNEQFF. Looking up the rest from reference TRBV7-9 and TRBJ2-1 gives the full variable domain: DTGVSQNPRHKITKRGQNVTFRCDPISEHNRLYWYRQTLGQGPEFLTYFQNEAQLEKSRLLSDRFSAERPKGSFSTLEIQRTEQGDSAMYLCASSPKDREKNEQFFGPGTRLTVL.

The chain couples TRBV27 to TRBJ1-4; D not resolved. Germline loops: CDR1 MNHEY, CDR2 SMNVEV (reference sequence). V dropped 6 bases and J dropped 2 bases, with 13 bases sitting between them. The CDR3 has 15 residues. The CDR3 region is CASRTTQATNEKLFF. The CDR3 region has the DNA TGTGCCAGCAGGACCACCCAGGCCACTAATGAAAAACTGTTTTTT.

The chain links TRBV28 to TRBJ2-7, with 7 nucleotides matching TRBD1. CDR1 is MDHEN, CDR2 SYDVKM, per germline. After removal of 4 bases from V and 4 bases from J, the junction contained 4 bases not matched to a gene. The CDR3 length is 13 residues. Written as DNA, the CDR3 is TGTGCCAGCAGTTCAAGGGGGCGGTACGAGCAGTACGTC. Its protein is CASSSRGRYEQYV.